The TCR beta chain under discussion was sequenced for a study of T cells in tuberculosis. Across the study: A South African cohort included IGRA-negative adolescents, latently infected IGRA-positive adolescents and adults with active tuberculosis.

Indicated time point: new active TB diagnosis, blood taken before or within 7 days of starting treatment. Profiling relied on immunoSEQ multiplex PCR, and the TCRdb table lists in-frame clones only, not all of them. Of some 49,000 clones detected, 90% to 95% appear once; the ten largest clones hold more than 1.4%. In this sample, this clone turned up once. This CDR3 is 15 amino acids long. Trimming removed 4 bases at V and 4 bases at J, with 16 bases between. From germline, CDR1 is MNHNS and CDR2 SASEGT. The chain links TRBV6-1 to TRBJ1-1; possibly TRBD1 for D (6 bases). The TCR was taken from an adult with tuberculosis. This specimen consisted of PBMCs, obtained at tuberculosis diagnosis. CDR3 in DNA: TGTGCCAGCAGTGGAAAAACAGGGCTAACCACTGAAGCTTTCTTT. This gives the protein CASSGKTGLTTEAFF.